The sequence of this T cell receptor (beta chain) was determined in a study of OX40 agonist ivuxolimab in advanced cancers. Describing the broader study: Ivuxolimab was an agonistic, fully human IgG2 monoclonal antibody directed against OX40 (CD134), a costimulatory receptor. Intravenous ivuxolimab was administered to patients every 2 weeks at six dose levels: 0.01, 0.1, 0.3, 1.5, 3 and 10 mg/kg. Among the 52 dose-escalation patients, some 19 had hepatocellular carcinoma, roughly 15 melanoma, 9 renal cell carcinoma and 9 head and neck cancer. The dose-escalation cohort was about 83% male with a mean age of about 65 years, ranging from roughly 20 to 80. Prior anti-PD-1, anti-PD-L1 or anti-CTLA-4 therapy was permitted, and about two fifths of dose-escalation patients had received checkpoint inhibitors. Partial responses occurred in three dose-escalation patients, of whom one had hepatocellular carcinoma and two had cutaneous melanoma. Peripheral TCRbeta sequencing aimed to test whether ivuxolimab altered TCR sequence diversity and caused clonal T-cell expansion. The monotherapy dose-escalation portion (N ≈ 52 patients) of the phase I ivuxolimab trial is reported in the paper.

The germline V gene yields SGHRS for CDR1 and YFSETQ for CDR2. Germline trimming amounts to 6 bases on V and 2 bases on J, with 4 as the count of junction bases outside the gene matches. The CDR3 runs 16 amino acids, cysteine and phenylalanine included. The DNA shown is the 48-base CDR3, in frame from base 1. The trial excluded patients who had a history of autoimmune disease or who were on systemic immunosuppression. Peripheral blood for TCR sequencing was collected from all dose cohorts at baseline, on cycle 4 day 1, and on cycle 7 day 1. Samples were obtained from an open-label, multicenter, first-in-human phase I dose-escalation trial of ivuxolimab. Adults with locally advanced or metastatic head and neck squamous cell, hepatocellular, melanoma or renal cell carcinoma were enrolled in the trial. CD4+ and CD8+ T cells were sorted separately from peripheral blood before TCR sequencing. Overall study outcomes, separate from this receptor: Low levels of normalized T-cell clonal expansion were also shown by some nonresponding patients. In the 0.1-3.0 mg/kg groups, partial responders had among the lowest normalized peripheral clonal expansion, particularly in CD8+ T cells. At doses from 0.1 to 3.0 mg/kg, clonal expansion was seen in both CD4+ and CD8+ blood T cells between baseline and week 6. On average, CD8+ T cells showed more expanded clones than CD4+ T cells after ivuxolimab. The antigen specificity of the peripheral T cells that underwent clonal expansion was not determined.

Notes on this clone: Its cognate antigen has yet to be identified. One base away there is no much larger clone; base qualities are not given.

Genomic DNA was isolated from the sorted cells so that the TCRbeta CDR3 region could be sequenced. TCRbeta CDR3 regions were sequenced using the immunoSEQ Assay. What TCRdb holds here is the immuneACCESS table cut down to in-frame rearrangements. Part of the clones is not present; checked against another copy, under half of the missing clones reflect an unresolved V gene, and the others are unexplained. Across this sample there are 75,000 to 85,000 clones, with around 90% seen only once. 0.24% of the sample is taken by the ten largest. This receptor was identified in an adult with an advanced solid tumor such as melanoma, head and neck, liver or kidney cancer. The starting material was CD4+ or CD8+ T cells sorted from blood, obtained in a trial of the OX40 agonist ivuxolimab. This chain joins TRBV5-1 to TRBJ2-6; TRBD1 fits 11 bases in the junction. The DNA sequence is as follows: TGCGCCAGCACCGGGACAGGGGGGGCTGGGGCCAACGTCCTGACTTTC. Translation gives CASTGTGGAGANVLTF.